This TCR beta chain originates from a study of T-cell memory formation after mild COVID-19. CDR1 is LNHDA, CDR2 SQIVND, per germline (reference sequence). The trim removed 10 bases at V and 4 bases at J, leaving 6 bases unmatched. CDR3 size: 12 residues. As for this clonotype: No antigen is known for it.

Study-level points and caveats: Contracting clones, day 15 to 85, had balanced CD4/CD8, and later expanders favored CD4+. Largely, contracting CD4+ clones fell within CM and EM, and contracting CD8+ clones within EMRA. The study detected some responding clones in pre-infection memory, suggesting cross-reactive memory joined.

Via MiXCR, TCRdb re-called the 5' RACE reads, giving one row per CDR3 protein. The table includes around 150,000 distinct CDR3 sequences, roughly 28% detected once. This chain links TRBV19 with TRBJ1-2; 7 nucleotides agree with TRBD1. This sequence was found in an adult woman who had mild COVID-19 (a few samples of this study predate the infection). Cell type and time point are not known. Input material: PBMCs or a T cell subset sorted from them (not recorded which). The CDR3 here is CATTGTAYGYTF. In nucleotides, the CDR3 is TGTGCCACTACCGGGACAGCCTATGGCTACACCTTC.